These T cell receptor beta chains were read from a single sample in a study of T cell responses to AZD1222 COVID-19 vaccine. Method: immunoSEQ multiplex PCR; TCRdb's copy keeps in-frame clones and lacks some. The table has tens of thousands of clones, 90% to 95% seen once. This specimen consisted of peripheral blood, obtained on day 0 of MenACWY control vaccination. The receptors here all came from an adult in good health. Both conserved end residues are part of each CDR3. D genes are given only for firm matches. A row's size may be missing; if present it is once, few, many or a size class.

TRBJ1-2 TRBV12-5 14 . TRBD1 TGTGCTAGTGGTCCCGGGGACAGGCCTGGTGGCTACACCTTC CASGPGDRPGGYTF
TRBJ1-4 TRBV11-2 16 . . TGTGCCAGCAGCTTCGACAGGTTAAAGGCTAATGAAAAACTGTTTTTT CASSFDRLKANEKLFF
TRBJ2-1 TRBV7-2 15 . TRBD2 TGTGCCAGCAGCTTAGATAGCGGGGAGTACAATGAGCAGTTCTTC CASSLDSGEYNEQFF
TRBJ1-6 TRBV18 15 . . TGTGCCAGCTCACCGGGGGGGAGAGGAGATTCACCCCTCCACTTT CASSPGGRGDSPLHF
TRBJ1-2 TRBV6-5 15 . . TGTGTCCTCTCGGACAGCGAATCCTCCCTCTATGGCTACACCTTC CVLSDSESSLYGYTF
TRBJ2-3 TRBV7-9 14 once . TGTGCCAGCAGCTCCGGGACGCACACAGATACGCAGTATTTT CASSSGTHTDTQYF
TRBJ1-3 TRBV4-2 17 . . TGTGCCAGCAGCCAAGTCGTGGGGGTTGGTTCTGGAAACACCATATATTTT CASSQVVGVGSGNTIYF
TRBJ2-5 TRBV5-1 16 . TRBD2 TGCGCCAGCAGCTCGGGGACTAGCGGGGGTCAAGAGACCCAGTACTTC CASSSGTSGGQETQYF
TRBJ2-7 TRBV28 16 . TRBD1 TGTGCCAGCAGTTACCCTCGCGGGACAGGAACCTACGAGCAGTACTTC CASSYPRGTGTYEQYF
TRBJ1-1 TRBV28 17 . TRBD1 TGTGCCAGCAGTTTCTTACATTGGGACAGGGAGGACACTGAAGCTTTCTTT CASSFLHWDREDTEAFF
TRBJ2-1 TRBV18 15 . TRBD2 TGTGCCAGCTCACCTAGACTAGCGGGTTGGAATGAGCAGTTCTTC CASSPRLAGWNEQFF
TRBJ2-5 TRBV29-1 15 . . TGCAGCGTTGAAAGGGAAAGGGATTACCAAGAGACCCAGTACTTC CSVERERDYQETQYF
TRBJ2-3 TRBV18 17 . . TGTGCCAGCTCACCGGGGGGGGCCGGGTCTTTCACAGATACGCAGTATTTT CASSPGGAGSFTDTQYF
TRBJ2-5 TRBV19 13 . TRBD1 TGTGCCAGTAGGTTTAGGGACAGGGAGACCCAGTACTTC CASRFRDRETQYF
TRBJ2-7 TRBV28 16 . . TGTGCCAGCAGTTTTGCCCGGGATGGAAAATCCTACGAGCAGTACTTC CASSFARDGKSYEQYF